A selection of T cell receptor beta chains follows, all from one sample in a study of blood T cell repertoires in COVID-19. Libraries were prepared by immunoSEQ multiplex PCR; TCRdb keeps only in-frame clonotypes and omits some of them. The table lists over 250,000 clones, 80% to 90% of them singletons. Sequences were obtained from peripheral blood. These TCRs come from a woman aged 65 to 85 with acute or convalescent COVID-19. Each CDR3 is given with its conserved first and last residue. D genes are given only for firm matches. Clone size is stated in some rows and not others, as once, few, many or a class when expanded.

>13|-|-|TRBV9|TRBJ1-2
TGTGCCAGCAGCGAGACAGTTAACTATGGCTACACCTTC
CASSETVNYGYTF
>15|-|TRBD2|TRBV6-6|TRBJ2-1
TGTGCCAGCAGCGCGGGAGGGATTGCCTATGGTGAGCAGTTCTTC
CASSAGGIAYGEQFF
>14|-|-|TRBV2|TRBJ1-2
TGTGCCAGCAGTGGGGCGGGGGCAAACTATGGCTACACCTTC
CASSGAGANYGYTF
>12|-|TRBD1|TRBV2|TRBJ2-7
TGTGCCAGCAGGACAGGGTTGGGCGAGCAGTACTTC
CASRTGLGEQYF
>12|-|TRBD1|TRBV10-3|TRBJ2-7
TGTGCCACAAGGGGGCCGAGTGGGCCAAAGTACTTC
CATRGPSGPKYF
>14|-|-|TRBV18|TRBJ1-2
TGTGCCAGCTCACCACAGGGGACTGGCGATGGCTACACCTTC
CASSPQGTGDGYTF
>14|-|-|TRBV2|TRBJ2-2
TGTGCCAGCAGTCTTGGACAAACCACCGGGGAGCTGTTTTTT
CASSLGQTTGELFF
>16|-|TRBD2|TRBV5-1|TRBJ2-2
TGCGCCAGCAGCTTTTCTAGCGGGGTTGGACCCGGGGAGCTGTTTTTT
CASSFSSGVGPGELFF
>16|-|-|TRBV4-2|TRBJ1-2
TGTGCCAGCAGCCAAGAAACCGGCCATGGAGCCTATGGCTACACCTTC
CASSQETGHGAYGYTF
>13|-|-|TRBV5-4|TRBJ2-6
TGTGCCAGCGGAGCTGCGGGGGCCAACGTCCTGACTTTC
CASGAAGANVLTF
>14|-|-|TRBV6-5|TRBJ2-7
TGTGCCAGCAGGGGGGCCAGTAAAACCTACGAGCAGTACTTC
CASRGASKTYEQYF
>14|-|-|TRBV18|TRBJ2-2
TGTGCCAGCTCAAAATATCAGGGGTCCGGGGAGCTGTTTTTT
CASSKYQGSGELFF
>14|-|-|TRBV19|TRBJ1-4
TGTGCCAGTAGTATGGCCCAGGGGAGTGAAAAACTGTTTTTT
CASSMAQGSEKLFF
>15|-|-|TRBV7-8|TRBJ2-7
TGTGCCAGCAGCACCGGAAGGGGCCGATCCTACGAGCAGTACTTC
CASSTGRGRSYEQYF
>15|-|TRBD2|TRBV19|TRBJ2-3
TGTGCCAGTAGTTTGGTAGCGGGGGTCACAGATACGCAGTATTTT
CASSLVAGVTDTQYF
>15|-|-|TRBV19|TRBJ1-5
TGTGCCAGTAGGTCCATTCCGGCGGGCAATCAGCCCCAGCATTTT
CASRSIPAGNQPQHF
>13|-|-|TRBV5-8|TRBJ2-7
TGTGCCAGCAGCGCAGTCTGGTCCTACGAGCAGTACTTC
CASSAVWSYEQYF
>14|-|TRBD1|TRBV9|TRBJ2-7
TGTGCCAGCAGCGGGGGACAGGGACACTACGAGCAGTACTTC
CASSGGQGHYEQYF
>11|once|-|TRBV27|TRBJ2-7
TGTGCCAGCAGAATGGGGCCCGAGCAGTACTTC
CASRMGPEQYF
>13|-|TRBD1|TRBV27|TRBJ1-3
TGTGCCAGCAGTGCAAGCCCCAGGGGGATTCTATATTTT
CASSASPRGILYF
>15|-|-|TRBV5-1|TRBJ1-4
TGCGCCAGCAGCTTGGACGGGAGACTTAATGAAAAATTGTTTTTT
CASSLDGRLNEKLFF
>12|-|-|TRBV14|TRBJ1-1
TGTGCCAGCAGTCCTGCCCGGGTTAGGGCTTTCTTT
CASSPARVRAFF
>17|once|TRBD2|TRBV13|TRBJ2-1
TGTGCCAGCAGCCCCATTAGACTAGCGGGAAAATACAATGAGCAGTTCTTC
CASSPIRLAGKYNEQFF
>17|once|-|TRBV11-3|TRBJ1-2
TGTGCCAGCAGCCAACCCCCGGGACACAGAGCTAACTATGGCTACACCTTC
CASSQPPGHRANYGYTF
>11|-|-|TRBV12-3/TRBV12-4|TRBJ2-5
TGTGCCAGCAGCTCCGAAGAGACCCAGTACTTC
CASSSEETQYF
>13|-|-|TRBV30|TRBJ1-6
TGTGCCTCTTGTAGCTCCTATAATTCACCCCTCCACTTT
CASCSSYNSPLHF
>15|-|TRBD2|TRBV5-1|TRBJ2-1
TGCGCCAGCAGCTTGGTAGCGGGGGTTTTCAATGAGCAGTTCTTC
CASSLVAGVFNEQFF
>15|-|TRBD2|TRBV3-1/TRBV3-2|TRBJ2-5
TGTGCCAGCAGCCCTGGGACTAGCGGGAGGGAGACCCAGTACTTC
CASSPGTSGRETQYF
>13|-|-|TRBV2|TRBJ1-1
TGTGCCAGCATTCCGGACTTGTGGACTGAAGCTTTCTTT
CASIPDLWTEAFF
>14|-|-|TRBV7-9|TRBJ1-3
TGTGCCAGCAGCTTAGGTCGCTCTGGAAACACCATATATTTT
CASSLGRSGNTIYF
>15|-|TRBD1|TRBV3-1/TRBV3-2|TRBJ1-1
TGTGCCAGCAGCCCAACGACAGGGTTGAACACTGAAGCTTTCTTT
CASSPTTGLNTEAFF
>13|-|-|TRBV12-3/TRBV12-4|TRBJ1-5
TGTGCCAGCAGTTCAGCATATAATCAGCCCCAGCATTTT
CASSSAYNQPQHF
>16|-|TRBD1|TRBV2|TRBJ1-5
TGTGCCAGCAGCGCGGGACAGGAATATAGCAATCAGCCCCAGCATTTT
CASSAGQEYSNQPQHF
>12|-|-|TRBV12-3/TRBV12-4|TRBJ2-7
TGTGCCAGTGGGCGGGGCCCCTACGAGCAGTACTTC
CASGRGPYEQYF
>13|-|-|TRBV6-5|TRBJ1-1
TGTGCCAGCAGACAGCCGGGAGGGGGATCCGCTTTCTTT
CASRQPGGGSAFF
>15|-|-|TRBV7-3|TRBJ2-3
TGTGCCAGCAGCTTAAGTGGCCCCCCCACAGATACGCAGTATTTT
CASSLSGPPTDTQYF
>16|-|-|TRBV7-6|TRBJ2-6
TGTGCCAGCAGCTTAGGGGCAACCTCTGGGGCCAACGTCCTGACTTTC
CASSLGATSGANVLTF
>13|-|-|TRBV30|TRBJ2-3
TGTGCCTGGAGTAGGACTGCCACAGATACGCAGTATTTT
CAWSRTATDTQYF
>15|-|TRBD1|TRBV18|TRBJ2-7
TGTGCCAGCTCAACGACAGGGGGCGCTTCCTACGAGCAGTACTTC
CASSTTGGASYEQYF
>14|-|TRBD1|TRBV9|TRBJ1-2
TGTGCCAGCAGTACACCGGGACAGTGGAATGGCTACACCTTC
CASSTPGQWNGYTF
>13|-|TRBD1|TRBV5-1|TRBJ1-1
TGCGCCAGCAGGTACCAGGGGGCCGCTGAAGCTTTCTTT
CASRYQGAAEAFF
>13|-|-|TRBV7-3|TRBJ1-1
TGTGCCAGCAGCTTCGGGGTCGACACTGAAGCTTTCTTT
CASSFGVDTEAFF